A single sample is the source of the 14 T cell receptor beta chains below, sequenced in a study of OX40 agonist ivuxolimab in advanced cancers. TCRdb keeps only in-frame clones here, not all; method: immunoSEQ multiplex PCR. Found here are about 86,000 clones, around nine tenths of them singletons; the top ten hold approximately 1.5%. Here the sequenced sample was CD4+ or CD8+ T cells sorted from blood, taken in a trial of the OX40 agonist ivuxolimab. The receptors shown here come from an adult with an advanced solid tumor such as melanoma, head and neck, liver or kidney cancer.

The V gene is TRBV27, the J gene TRBJ1-5; TRBD1 agrees at 10 bases. J was trimmed by 1 base and V by 8 bases; bases with no gene match: 8. The V gene's germline CDR1 is MNHEY and CDR2 SMNVEV (reference sequence). The CDR3 length is 16 residues. DNA of the CDR3: TGTGCCAGCGTTCGGACAGGGGGTCTGAGCAATCAGCCCCAGCATTTT. This encodes CASVRTGGLSNQPQHF.

This rearrangement joins TRBV7-8 to TRBJ1-2, with a tentative D call TRBD1 (5 bases). Germline assignment: CDR1 SGHVS and CDR2 FQNEAQ. This CDR3 is built from 17 residues. Trimming shortened V by 1 base and J by 7 bases, and 22 bases separated the two germline ends. The DNA of the CDR3 is TGTGCCAGCAGCTTAGGACAGTGGGGATCAACCTCTAGTGGCTACACCTTC. Protein product: CASSLGQWGSTSSGYTF.

This rearrangement joins TRBV5-1 to TRBJ2-7, with a tentative D call TRBD2 (5 bases). The CDR3 length is 12 residues. Germline V gene lookup returns CDR1 SGHRS and CDR2 YFSETQ. V was cut by 4 bases and J by 6 bases, with 11 bases left in between. This CDR3 reads CASSRDHREQYF. The CDR3 DNA sequence: TGCGCCAGCAGCCGGGATCACCGCGAGCAGTACTTC.

The rearrangement uses TRBV7-7 and TRBJ2-1; 9 positions agree with TRBD2. With V trimmed by 4 bases and J by 7 bases, 14 bases remained unmatched. Germline CDR1 is SSHAT and CDR2 is FNYEAQ (reference sequence). This CDR3 has 17 amino acids. The CDR3 DNA sequence: TGTGCCAGCAGCTCAATAGCGGGAGACCCTCCCCTAAATGAGCAGTTCTTC. Encoded protein: CASSSIAGDPPLNEQFF.

The gene calls are TRBV19 and TRBJ2-2; 9 bases agree with TRBD1. CDR1 and CDR2 from the germline V gene are LNHDA and SQIVND (reference sequence). Germline trimming cut 4 bases from V and 4 bases from J; bases unmatched to any gene: 10. This CDR3 is 17 amino acids long. CDR3 in DNA: TGTGCCAGTAGTACCAGAAACAGGGGGCAGATCACCGGGGAGCTGTTTTTT. Translation gives CASSTRNRGQITGELFF.

This clone was recorded a few times. The V call is TRBV28, the J call TRBJ2-7; 9 positions match TRBD1. The CDR3 covers 13 residues. Germline loops: CDR1 MDHEN, CDR2 SYDVKM. V was clipped by 6 bases and J by 3 bases; unmatched bases: 3. The CDR3 loop is CASRKTGGYEQYF. CDR3 DNA sequence: TGTGCCAGCAGGAAGACAGGGGGCTACGAGCAGTACTTC.

The chain carries TRBV28 and TRBJ2-7; 8 positions match TRBD1. From germline, CDR1 is MDHEN and CDR2 SYDVKM. The CDR3 runs 14 residues. V was clipped by 2 bases and J by 7 bases; unmatched bases: 7. The CDR3 loop reads CASSLGQGAGEQYF. As DNA, the CDR3 is TGTGCCAGCAGTTTAGGGCAGGGGGCGGGGGAGCAGTACTTC.

This clone was picked up one time. This chain uses TRBV6-5 with TRBJ2-3; the D is unclear. V lost 5 bases and J lost 0, with 9 bases in between. The germline V gene has CDR1 MNHEY and CDR2 SVGAGI. This CDR3 has 14 residues. The CDR3 sequence: CASSRTASTDTQYF. The CDR3 DNA follows: TGTGCCAGCAGTAGGACGGCTAGCACAGATACGCAGTATTTT.

The V gene is TRBV11-2, the J gene TRBJ2-7; TRBD1 might be the D (6 bases). The CDR3 runs to 15 residues. CDR1 is SGHAT, CDR2 FQNNGV, per germline. The V end was cut by 7 bases, the J end by 1 base, with 17 bases between. The CDR3 region is CASNSIPTGSYEQYF. The CDR3 nucleotides are TGTGCCAGCAACTCCATCCCGACAGGATCCTACGAGCAGTACTTC. Supplemented by reference TRBV11-2 and TRBJ2-7, the full variable domain reads EAGVAQSPRYKIIEKRQSVAFWCNPISGHATLYWYQQILGQGPKLLIQFQNNGVVDDSQLPKDRFSAERLKGVDSTLKIQPAKLEDSAVYLCASNSIPTGSYEQYFGPGTRLTVT.

This clone was detected only a few times. The chain links TRBV7-8 to TRBJ1-2; D unresolved. The CDR3 consists of 15 residues. V was cut by 6 bases and J by 4 bases, with 18 bases left in between. Germline CDR1 reads SGHVS; CDR2 reads FQNEAQ. Here the CDR3 reads CASSPYILTGYGYTF. The DNA for the CDR3 is TGTGCCAGCAGTCCCTACATCCTTACGGGCTATGGCTACACCTTC.

The rearrangement uses TRBV6-5 and TRBJ2-6, with D possibly being TRBD2 (5 bases). Looked up from germline, CDR1 is MNHEY and CDR2 is SVGAGI. The CDR3 totals 15 residues. Deletions cut 7 bases from V and 1 base from J, with 11 bases between. The CDR3 loop reads CASTITRSGANVLTF. CDR3 nucleotides: TGTGCCAGCACTATCACTAGGTCTGGGGCCAACGTCCTGACTTTC.

This chain links TRBV28 with TRBJ2-7; the match to TRBD2 covers 11 bases. The ends lost 6 bases at V and 2 bases at J; junction bases unmatched: 12. Germline CDR1 is MDHEN and CDR2 is SYDVKM. The CDR3 is 17 residues long. CDR3 sequence: CASSTLHGTSGAYEQYF. The DNA for the CDR3 is TGTGCCAGCAGCACTCTCCACGGGACTAGCGGCGCCTACGAGCAGTACTTC.

The CDR3 DNA is TGTGCCACCAGCAGAGATCTATTAGCGGGGGCAGCTTTCTTT. Translated, it gives CATSRDLLAGAAFF. V is TRBV15 and J is TRBJ1-1; a possible D gene is TRBD1 (6 bases). Per germline, CDR1 LNHNV and CDR2 YYDKDF (reference sequence). V lost 0 bases and J lost 10, with 15 bases in between. The CDR3 length is 14 residues.

The chain links TRBV7-2 to TRBJ2-1, with 9 nucleotides matching TRBD2. Per germline, CDR1 SGHTA and CDR2 FQGNSA. The CDR3 is 16 residues long. J was trimmed by 2 bases and V by 3 bases; bases with no gene match: 5. As DNA, the CDR3 is TGTGCCAGCAGCTTCCGTGGCGGGGGGGCCTACAATGAGCAGTTCTTC. It yields the protein CASSFRGGGAYNEQFF.